The clone carrying this TCR beta chain was picked up a small number of times. Its antigen is currently unknown. V gave up 6 bases and J gave up 4 bases, with 14 bases separating them. The V gene's germline CDR1 is SEHNR and CDR2 FQNEAQ (reference sequence). This CDR3 has 14 residues. The investigators reverse transcribed all of the isolated RNA, so they sequenced expressed TCRB transcripts. The table came from immunoSEQ multiplex PCR; TCRdb's copy has only in-frame clones and leaves some out. The profile shows fewer than 250,000 clones, around an eighth of them singletons. The data stem from a study of beta chain features in type 1 diabetes. Study summary: Age, gender and cell yields were alike across patients and healthy donors. Across all samples, about 100 million sorted cells were examined. Study conclusions and caveats: A PCR bias possibly favoring shorter templates would apply equally to patients and controls. Diminished insertions and augmented deletions at VDJ junctions characterized type 1 diabetes patients.

The receptor was derived from a woman aged 40 to 50 in good health. The chain has TRBV7-9 and TRBJ2-3, with a tentative D call TRBD1 (6 bases). The sample taken for sequencing was naive CD4+ T cells from blood. The DNA of the CDR3 is TGTGCCAGCAGTTTGGGGGCGTACGCAGATACGCAGTATTTT. This sequence encodes CASSLGAYADTQYF.